One sample yielded the 26 T cell receptor beta chains listed below, sequenced in a study of blood T cell repertoires in COVID-19. The repertoire was sequenced with immunoSEQ multiplex PCR; TCRdb's copy has only in-frame clones and lacks some. The table records 250,000 to 300,000 clones, roughly nine tenths of them present only once. Sequenced sample: peripheral blood. These receptors all stem from a woman aged 25 to 39 with COVID-19, enrolled during active disease.

This chain joins TRBV18 and TRBJ2-2; TRBD1 might be the D (6 bases). The V gene lost 2 bases and the J gene lost 1 base, with 11 bases spanning the gap. Germline V CDR1 and CDR2: KGHSH, LQKENI. CDR3 length: 16 residues. The CDR3 sequence is CASSPLPTGNTGELFF. CDR3 coding DNA: TGTGCCAGCTCACCATTACCGACAGGGAACACCGGGGAGCTGTTTTTT.

V and J are TRBV3-1 (or the pseudogene TRBV3-2) and TRBJ1-6; D is possibly TRBD1 (6 bases). The CDR3 length is 17 residues. The germline gives CDR1 LGHDT, CDR2 YNNKEL (reference sequence). V gave up 4 bases and J gave up 4 bases, with 17 bases separating them. The CDR3 region is CASSRRDRGAYNSPLHF. The CDR3 coding sequence is TGTGCCAGCAGCCGGAGGGACCGGGGGGCATATAATTCACCCCTCCACTTT.

The chain couples TRBV19 to TRBJ2-7; tentatively, D is TRBD1 (6 bases). Germline V lookup: CDR1 LNHDA, CDR2 SQIVND (reference sequence). CDR3 size: 15 residues. The V end was cut by 1 base, the J end by 7 bases, with 17 bases between. DNA for the CDR3: TGTGCCAGTAGTATAGGACAGGCCCCCTGGAATGAGCAGTACTTC. Residues: CASSIGQAPWNEQYF.

The chain is built from TRBV21-1 and TRBJ1-3; TRBD1, as called in the table, went unchecked against the DNA. TRBV21-1 is shown as a pseudogene. CDR3 length: 18 residues. The CDR3 region is CASSKVKLDNHSGNTIYF. CDR3 nucleotide sequence: TGTGCCAGCAGCAAAGTAAAGTTAGACAACCACTCTGGAAACACCATATATTTT.

The chain couples TRBV18 to TRBJ2-7, with 11 bases fitting TRBD2. Germline V CDR1 and CDR2: KGHSH, LQKENI. The CDR3 runs 13 residues. J lost 3 bases, V lost 8 bases, and 3 bases had no gene match. CDR3 DNA sequence: TGTGCCAGCCAACTAGCGGGGGACTACGAGCAGTACTTC. It translates to CASQLAGDYEQYF.

This clone was seen more than once but under ten times. CDR3 sequence reads: CASSKRGDGGELFF. The CDR3 DNA sequence: TGTGCCAGCAGTAAGCGGGGGGATGGCGGGGAGCTGTTTTTT. The chain employs TRBV6-6 and TRBJ2-2; 9 bases fit TRBD2. The germline CDR1 and CDR2 sequences are MNHNY and SVGAGI (reference sequence). The CDR3 totals 14 residues. The J segment lost 7 bases and the V segment lost 5 bases, leaving 5 bases of the junction unmatched.

The genes are TRBV5-1 and TRBJ2-2; D might be TRBD2 (5 bases). CDR3 length: 15 residues. The germline V and J ends were trimmed by 0 bases and 7 bases, with 13 bases remaining between them. Per the germline V gene, CDR1 is SGHRS and CDR2 is YFSETQ. The DNA for the CDR3 is TGCGCCAGCAGCTTGGATCCGGGGATTGGCGGGGAGCTGTTTTTT. It is translated as CASSLDPGIGGELFF. The variable domain in full, completed from reference TRBV5-1 and TRBJ2-2, reads KAGVTQTPRYLIKTRGQQVTLSCSPISGHRSVSWYQQTPGQGLQFLFEYFSETQRNKGNFPGRFSGRQFSNSRSEMNVSTLELGDSALYLCASSLDPGIGGELFFGEGSRLTVL.

This clone has a handful of counts. V gene TRBV7-9 combines with J gene TRBJ2-3; 7 bases agree with TRBD2. V shed 0 bases, J shed 0 bases, and the junction held 3 bases outside the gene matches. The CDR3 has 16 residues. CDR1 is SEHNR, CDR2 FQNEAQ, per germline (reference sequence). CDR3 residues: CASSLAVRGSTDTQYF. The CDR3 DNA follows: TGTGCCAGCAGCTTAGCCGTGCGGGGGAGCACAGATACGCAGTATTTT.

This clone has only one observation. The chain carries TRBV11-2 and TRBJ1-1, with 9 positions matching TRBD1. The trim removed 5 bases at V and 3 bases at J, leaving 7 bases unmatched. The CDR3 has 15 residues. CDR1 is SGHAT, CDR2 FQNNGV, per germline. CDR3 nucleotide sequence: TGTGCCAGCAGCCTAGGACAGGGGTGGGACACTGAAGCTTTCTTT. It is translated as CASSLGQGWDTEAFF. Variable domain in full (rest from reference TRBV11-2 and TRBJ1-1): EAGVAQSPRYKIIEKRQSVAFWCNPISGHATLYWYQQILGQGPKLLIQFQNNGVVDDSQLPKDRFSAERLKGVDSTLKIQPAKLEDSAVYLCASSLGQGWDTEAFFGQGTRLTVV.

The chain couples TRBV3-1 (or the pseudogene TRBV3-2) to TRBJ1-1; TRBD1 aligns across 8 bases. The CDR3 extends over 14 amino acids. V was clipped by 4 bases and J by 1 base; unmatched bases: 2. CDR1 is LGHDT and CDR2 is YNNKEL in the germline V gene (reference sequence). The DNA for the CDR3 is TGTGCCAGCAGCCGGGACAGGTCGAACACTGAAGCTTTCTTT. It is translated as CASSRDRSNTEAFF.

This sequence joins TRBV4-1 and TRBJ2-3, with D hard to call. Looked up from germline, CDR1 is MGHRA and CDR2 is YSYEKL. V was shortened by 1 base and J by 5 bases, with 10 bases between the two germline ends. There are 14 residues in the CDR3. Written as DNA, the CDR3 is TGCGCCAGCAGCCAAGTACAAAATCGAGATACGCAGTATTTT. Translation: CASSQVQNRDTQYF.

The chain couples TRBV19 to TRBJ1-2; 11 positions agree with TRBD1. V shed 1 base, J shed 2 bases, and the junction held 3 bases outside the gene matches. Germline CDR1 reads LNHDA; CDR2 reads SQIVND (reference sequence). CDR3 length: 16 amino acids. The CDR3 region is CASSIGTGGRNYGYTF. The DNA of the CDR3 is TGTGCCAGTAGTATAGGGACAGGGGGCCGGAACTATGGCTACACCTTC.

The chain couples TRBV9 to TRBJ2-3; D ambiguous. Germline V gene lookup returns CDR1 SGDLS and CDR2 YYNGEE. CDR3 length: 14 residues. V shed 4 bases and J shed 0 bases, with 9 bases lying between them. The CDR3 sequence is CASSLSLSTDTQYF. In DNA, the CDR3 is TGTGCCAGCAGCCTTAGCCTTAGCACAGATACGCAGTATTTT.

The chain couples TRBV12-5 to TRBJ1-1; the D gene is possibly TRBD1 (5 bases). Trimming removed 6 bases from V and 0 bases from J, with 8 bases in between. CDR3 length: 13 residues. CDR1 is LGHNT and CDR2 is FRNRAP in the germline V gene. In DNA, the CDR3 is TGTGCTAGTGGCTTAGGGGTGAACACTGAAGCTTTCTTT. Protein product: CASGLGVNTEAFF.

J is TRBJ2-7 and V is TRBV28; D possibly corresponds to TRBD1 (6 bases). CDR1 and CDR2 from the germline V gene are MDHEN and SYDVKM. CDR3 length equals 14 residues. Trimming shortened V by 7 bases and J by 0 bases, and 13 bases separated the two germline ends. In DNA, the CDR3 is TGTGCCAGCACAATTCAGGGGCCCTCCTACGAGCAGTACTTC. Translating gives CASTIQGPSYEQYF.

The CDR3: CASEVTGGETQYF. CDR3 nucleotides: TGCGCCAGCGAGGTTACCGGGGGAGAGACCCAGTACTTC. The chain links TRBV5-1 to TRBJ2-5; D is possibly TRBD2 (6 bases). The CDR3 consists of 13 residues. From germline, CDR1 is SGHRS and CDR2 YFSETQ. Trimming left V 7 bases short and J 4 bases short, with 14 bases between.

The chain has TRBV19 and TRBJ1-5; a weak D match, TRBD1 (5 bases). Trimming removed 5 bases from V and 0 bases from J, with 8 bases in between. The germline gives CDR1 LNHDA, CDR2 SQIVND (reference sequence). The length of the CDR3 is 14 residues. The CDR3 sequence: CASSWQGSNQPQHF. The CDR3 coding sequence is TGTGCCAGTAGTTGGCAGGGTAGCAATCAGCCCCAGCATTTT.

The V and J genes are TRBV19 and TRBJ2-3; D is perhaps TRBD1 (5 bases). From germline, CDR1 is LNHDA and CDR2 SQIVND (reference sequence). The CDR3 is made up of 14 amino acids. Trimming removed 5 bases from V and 4 bases from J, with 13 bases in between. Here the CDR3 DNA reads TGTGCCAGTAGTCTCCAGGGAAGCGCAGATACGCAGTATTTT. This translates into CASSLQGSADTQYF.

This clone has only a few counts. The chain has TRBV4-1 and TRBJ2-2; 9 nucleotides match TRBD1. V was clipped by 4 bases and J by 3 bases; unmatched bases: 6. The CDR3 is made up of 16 amino acids. Germline loops: CDR1 MGHRA, CDR2 YSYEKL. CDR3 DNA: TGCGCCAGCAGCCTCACCGGGACAGGGTACACCGGGGAGCTGTTTTTT. Amino acid sequence: CASSLTGTGYTGELFF.

This clone has only one observation. The same CDR3 is also encoded by other DNA sequences in this sample. The chain links TRBV4-2 to TRBJ2-5; 12 nucleotides agree with TRBD2. Trimming at V came to 4 bases and at J to 2 bases, leaving 5 bases not matched to a gene. The CDR3 spans 16 residues. Per the germline V gene, CDR1 is LGHNA and CDR2 is YNFKEQ. The CDR3 is CASSRGTSGFQETQYF. The CDR3 DNA is TGTGCCAGCAGCCGAGGGACTAGCGGGTTTCAAGAGACCCAGTACTTC.

The J gene is TRBJ1-1, the V gene TRBV5-1; tentative D call: TRBD1 (6 bases). Looked up from germline, CDR1 is SGHRS and CDR2 is YFSETQ. This CDR3 has 13 amino acids. Trimming shortened V by 7 bases and J by 7 bases, and 17 bases separated the two germline ends. CDR3 residues: CASALKLDSEAFF. As DNA, the CDR3 is TGCGCCAGCGCCCTCAAACTGGACAGTGAAGCTTTCTTT. Filled out from reference TRBV5-1 and TRBJ1-1, the complete variable domain reads KAGVTQTPRYLIKTRGQQVTLSCSPISGHRSVSWYQQTPGQGLQFLFEYFSETQRNKGNFPGRFSGRQFSNSRSEMNVSTLELGDSALYLCASALKLDSEAFFGQGTRLTVV.

This chain uses TRBV7-2 with TRBJ2-1, with 11 positions matching TRBD2. J was trimmed by 15 bases and V by 3 bases; bases with no gene match: 10. Germline assignment: CDR1 SGHTA and CDR2 FQGNSA. The CDR3 length is 14 residues. The CDR3 DNA reads as TGTGCCAGCAGCTTCTATAGCGGGGGGGCCAATCTGTTCTTC. It codes for CASSFYSGGANLFF.

J is TRBJ2-5 and V is TRBV3-1 (or the pseudogene TRBV3-2); 9 positions match TRBD2. Per germline, CDR1 LGHDT and CDR2 YNNKEL (reference sequence). V dropped 4 bases and J dropped 7; count of bases not matched to a gene: 4. This CDR3 spans 13 amino acids. The CDR3 bases are TGTGCCAGCAGCCCTAGCGGGGCAGGGACCCAGTACTTC. Protein product: CASSPSGAGTQYF.

V is TRBV24-1 and J is TRBJ1-2; 7 bases are a match to TRBD1. CDR3 length: 16 amino acids. Germline V gene data show CDR1 as KGHDR and CDR2 as SFDVKD. The V and J ends lost 3 bases and 5 bases, in that order; junction bases with no gene match: 11. In nucleotides, the CDR3 is TGTGCCACCAGTGATGACCAGAAGGGACAGAATTATGGCTACACCTTC. Translation: CATSDDQKGQNYGYTF.

The V gene is TRBV11-2, the J gene TRBJ2-1; 9 bases are shared with TRBD1. The germline V gene has CDR1 SGHAT and CDR2 FQNNGV. J was trimmed by 6 bases and V by 4 bases; bases with no gene match: 1. The CDR3 sequence is 13 residues long. CDR3 nucleotide sequence: TGTGCCAGCAGCTCGACAGGGGGCAATGAGCAGTTCTTC. Protein: CASSSTGGNEQFF.

The rearrangement links TRBV19 to TRBJ2-7; 8 bases fit TRBD2. V lost 5 bases and J lost 5; bases outside the gene matches: 8. CDR3 length equals 14 residues. The germline CDR1 and CDR2 sequences are LNHDA and SQIVND (reference sequence). The CDR3 sequence: CASSDGGAFHEQYF. The CDR3 nucleotides read TGTGCCAGTAGTGACGGGGGGGCCTTCCACGAGCAGTACTTC.